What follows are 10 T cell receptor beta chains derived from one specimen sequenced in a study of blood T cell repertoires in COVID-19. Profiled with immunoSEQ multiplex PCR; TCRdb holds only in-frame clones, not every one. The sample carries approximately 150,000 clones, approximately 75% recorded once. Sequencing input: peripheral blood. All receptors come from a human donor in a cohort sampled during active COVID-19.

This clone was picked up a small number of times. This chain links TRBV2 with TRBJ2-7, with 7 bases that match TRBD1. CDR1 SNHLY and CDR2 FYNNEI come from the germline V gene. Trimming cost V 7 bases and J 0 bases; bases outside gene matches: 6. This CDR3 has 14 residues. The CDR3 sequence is CASTGGYPSYEQYF. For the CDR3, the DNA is TGTGCCAGCACAGGGGGTTACCCCTCCTACGAGCAGTACTTC. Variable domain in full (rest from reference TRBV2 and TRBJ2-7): EPEVTQTPSHQVTQMGQEVILRCVPISNHLYFYWYRQILGQKVEFLVSFYNNEISEKSEIFDDQFSVERPDGSNFTLKIRSTKLEDSAMYFCASTGGYPSYEQYFGPGTRLTVT.

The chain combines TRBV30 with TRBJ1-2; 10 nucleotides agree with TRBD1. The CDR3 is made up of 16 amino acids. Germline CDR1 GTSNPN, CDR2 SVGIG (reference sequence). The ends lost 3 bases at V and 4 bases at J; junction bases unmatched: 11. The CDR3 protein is CAWRGLDRGIGYGYTF. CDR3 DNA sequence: TGTGCCTGGAGGGGATTGGACAGGGGGATCGGCTATGGCTACACCTTC.

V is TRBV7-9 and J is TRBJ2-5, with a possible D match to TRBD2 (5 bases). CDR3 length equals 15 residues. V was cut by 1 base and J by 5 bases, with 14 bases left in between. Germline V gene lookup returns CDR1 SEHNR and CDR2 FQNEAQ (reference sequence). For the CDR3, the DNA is TGTGCCAGCAGCTTAGGTGTCTCCCCGGGGGAGACCCAGTACTTC. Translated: CASSLGVSPGETQYF.

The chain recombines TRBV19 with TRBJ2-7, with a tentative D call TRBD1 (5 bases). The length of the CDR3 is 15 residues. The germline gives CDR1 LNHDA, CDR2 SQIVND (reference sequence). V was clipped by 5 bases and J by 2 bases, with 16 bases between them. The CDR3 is CASSPTTGTTYEQYF. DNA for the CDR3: TGTGCCAGTAGTCCAACTACAGGAACTACCTACGAGCAGTACTTC.

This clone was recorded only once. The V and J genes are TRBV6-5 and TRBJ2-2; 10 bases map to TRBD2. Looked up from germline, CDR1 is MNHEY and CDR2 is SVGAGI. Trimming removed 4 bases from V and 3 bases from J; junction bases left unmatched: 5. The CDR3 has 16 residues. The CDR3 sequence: CASSSLAGLHTGELFF. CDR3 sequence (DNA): TGTGCCAGCAGTTCACTAGCGGGGCTTCACACCGGGGAGCTGTTTTTT.

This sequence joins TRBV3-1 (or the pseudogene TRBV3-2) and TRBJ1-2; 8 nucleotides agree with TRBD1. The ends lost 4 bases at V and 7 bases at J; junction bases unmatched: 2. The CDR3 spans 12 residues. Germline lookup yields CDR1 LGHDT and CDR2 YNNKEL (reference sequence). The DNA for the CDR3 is TGTGCCAGCAGCCGACAGGGGTCTGGCTACACCTTC. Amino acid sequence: CASSRQGSGYTF.

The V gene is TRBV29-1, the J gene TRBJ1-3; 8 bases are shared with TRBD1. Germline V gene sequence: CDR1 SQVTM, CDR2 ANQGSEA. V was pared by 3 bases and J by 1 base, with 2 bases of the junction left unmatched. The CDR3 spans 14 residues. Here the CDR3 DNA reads TGCAGCGTTGATAGGACAGGGTCTGGAAACACCATATATTTT. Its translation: CSVDRTGSGNTIYF.

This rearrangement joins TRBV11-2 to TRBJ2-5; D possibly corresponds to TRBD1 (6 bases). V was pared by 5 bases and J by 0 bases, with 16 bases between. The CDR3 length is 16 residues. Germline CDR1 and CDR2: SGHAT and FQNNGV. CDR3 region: CASSRRQDRYQETQYF. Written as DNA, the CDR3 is TGTGCCAGCAGCAGGCGACAGGACCGGTACCAAGAGACCCAGTACTTC. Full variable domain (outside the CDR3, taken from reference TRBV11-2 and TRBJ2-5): EAGVAQSPRYKIIEKRQSVAFWCNPISGHATLYWYQQILGQGPKLLIQFQNNGVVDDSQLPKDRFSAERLKGVDSTLKIQPAKLEDSAVYLCASSRRQDRYQETQYFGPGTRLLVL.

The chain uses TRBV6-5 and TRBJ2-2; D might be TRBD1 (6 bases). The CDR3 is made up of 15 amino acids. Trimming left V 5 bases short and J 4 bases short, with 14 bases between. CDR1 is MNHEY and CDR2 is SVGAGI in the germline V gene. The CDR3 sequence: CASSTQGLGTGELFF. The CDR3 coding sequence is TGTGCCAGCAGTACACAGGGTTTGGGCACCGGGGAGCTGTTTTTT.

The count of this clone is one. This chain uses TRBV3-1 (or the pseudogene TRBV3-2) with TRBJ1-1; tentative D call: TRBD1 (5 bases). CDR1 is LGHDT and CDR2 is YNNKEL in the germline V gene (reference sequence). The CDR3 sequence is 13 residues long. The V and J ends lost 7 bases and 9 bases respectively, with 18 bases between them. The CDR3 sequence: CASTPAGGVKAFF. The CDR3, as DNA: TGTGCCAGCACCCCAGCAGGAGGGGTCAAAGCTTTCTTT.